These 27 T cell receptor beta chains came from one sample sequenced in a study of blood T cell repertoires in COVID-19 (dated by TCRdb to 2020 to 2022). The protocol used for the library was the immunoSEQ multiplex PCR assay. The source is immuneACCESS, and TCRdb retained only in-frame sequences with V and J called. Part of the clones is not carried over; for the studies checked, unresolved V genes explain less than half of this, and the remainder is unexplained. The table for this sample lists roughly 72,000 clones; roughly 90% of them were counted only once. Of the sample, approximately 2.5% falls within the top ten clones. Sequencing was carried out using peripheral blood. These TCRs come from a human donor in a cohort sampled during active COVID-19.

The chain joins TRBV4-3 to TRBJ2-2; TRBD1 matches at 7 bases. This CDR3 has 19 amino acids. With V trimmed by 0 bases and J by 2 bases, 12 bases remained unmatched. Germline V gene lookup returns CDR1 LGHNA and CDR2 YSLEER. The CDR3 nucleotides are TGCGCCAGCAGCCAAGATAATTTTGGGGGACAGAGCAACACCGGGGAGCTGTTTTTT. It yields the protein CASSQDNFGGQSNTGELFF.

In DNA form, the CDR3 reads TGTGCCAGCAGTAGCCCCCGGCGACAGAGCACCGGGGAGCTGTTTTTT. It encodes CASSSPRRQSTGELFF. This sequence joins TRBV6-2 or TRBV6-3 and TRBJ2-2; TRBD1 is a possible D gene (5 bases). The V end was cut by 5 bases, the J end by 4 bases, with 17 bases between. This CDR3 has 16 amino acids. Germline CDR1 is MNHEY and CDR2 is SVGEGT.

J is TRBJ2-2 and V is TRBV28, with TRBD2 matching 7 bases. CDR1 MDHEN and CDR2 SYDVKM come from the germline V gene. CDR3 length: 15 residues. V lost 2 bases and J lost 2; bases outside the gene matches: 2. The CDR3, as DNA: TGTGCCAGCAGTTTACTAGCGGACAACACCGGGGAGCTGTTTTTT. Translating gives CASSLLADNTGELFF.

The rearrangement uses TRBV19 and TRBJ2-5; 9 bases are a match to TRBD2. This CDR3 has 16 residues. The V gene end was trimmed by 0 bases and the J gene end by 7 bases; junction bases not matched to a gene: 9. Germline CDR1 and CDR2: LNHDA and SQIVND (reference sequence). The CDR3 spells CASSIDLASGKMTQYF. The CDR3 DNA reads as TGTGCCAGTAGTATAGATTTGGCTAGCGGGAAAATGACCCAGTACTTC.

The V call is TRBV27, the J call TRBJ2-7; a weak D match, TRBD2 (5 bases). Germline assignment: CDR1 MNHEY and CDR2 SMNVEV (reference sequence). There are 17 residues in the CDR3. V was shortened by 6 bases and J by 2 bases, with 23 bases between the two germline ends. Here the CDR3 DNA reads TGTGCCAGCAGCCCGCAAGTCCCAGCGGAGGCCCCCTACGAGCAGTACTTC. It translates to CASSPQVPAEAPYEQYF.

The chain couples TRBV2 to TRBJ2-2; D perhaps matches TRBD2 (6 bases). V lost 6 bases to trimming and J lost 10 bases, with 12 bases between them. CDR1 and CDR2 from the germline V gene are SNHLY and FYNNEI. The CDR3 runs 12 residues. As DNA, the CDR3 is TGTGCCAGCAGGGGACTGTGGCTGGAGCTGTTTTTT. It is translated as CASRGLWLELFF. Looking up the rest from reference TRBV2 and TRBJ2-2 gives the full variable domain: EPEVTQTPSHQVTQMGQEVILRCVPISNHLYFYWYRQILGQKVEFLVSFYNNEISEKSEIFDDQFSVERPDGSNFTLKIRSTKLEDSAMYFCASRGLWLELFFGEGSRLTVL.

The V call is TRBV2, the J call TRBJ2-3, with 9 bases that match TRBD2. V dropped 5 bases and J dropped 2; count of bases not matched to a gene: 8. This CDR3 has 16 amino acids. The germline CDR1 and CDR2 sequences are SNHLY and FYNNEI. In DNA form, the CDR3 reads TGTGCCAGCAGTTCAATGACTAGCGGCCTCACAGATACGCAGTATTTT. Residues: CASSSMTSGLTDTQYF.

The chain carries TRBV7-2 and TRBJ2-6; tentatively, D is TRBD1 (6 bases). This CDR3 region has 15 residues. The V gene lost 5 bases and the J gene lost 2 bases, with 10 bases spanning the gap. CDR1 and CDR2 from the germline V gene are SGHTA and FQGNSA. The CDR3: CASSQPGAGANVLTF. The DNA of the CDR3 is TGTGCCAGCAGCCAACCAGGGGCTGGGGCCAACGTCCTGACTTTC.

The J gene is TRBJ1-5, the V gene TRBV6-2 or TRBV6-3; no reliable D call. The CDR3 is 14 residues long. Germline values: CDR1 MNHEY, CDR2 SVGEGT. The V end lost 2 bases, the J end lost 5 bases, and 10 bases lay between the germline ends. The CDR3 DNA sequence: TGTGCCAGCAGTTACCTCGCGTCCCATCAGCCCCAGCATTTT. It encodes CASSYLASHQPQHF.

The chain couples TRBV27 to TRBJ2-1; D is perhaps TRBD1 (5 bases). Germline CDR1 MNHEY, CDR2 SMNVEV (reference sequence). The CDR3 covers 15 residues. V lost 4 bases and J lost 0, with 10 bases in between. The CDR3 DNA reads TGTGCCAGCAGTTACGACAGAAGCTCCTACAATGAGCAGTTCTTC. The encoded protein is CASSYDRSSYNEQFF.

V gene TRBV5-6 combines with J gene TRBJ2-5; the D gene is possibly TRBD1 (6 bases). From germline, CDR1 is SGHDT and CDR2 YYEEEE. This CDR3 comprises 15 residues. V shed 5 bases and J shed 0 bases, with 14 bases lying between them. The CDR3 DNA is TGTGCCAGCAGTGCCAGGCAGGGGAACCAAGAGACCCAGTACTTC. Translating gives CASSARQGNQETQYF.

The chain couples TRBV28 to TRBJ2-7, with 8 bases lining up with TRBD1. Trimming cost V 3 bases and J 0 bases; bases outside gene matches: 7. The length of the CDR3 is 16 residues. Germline V gives CDR1 MDHEN, CDR2 SYDVKM. The CDR3 is CASSLSRTGSSYEQYF. The CDR3 nucleotides are TGTGCCAGCAGTTTGTCCCGGACAGGGAGCTCCTACGAGCAGTACTTC.

The rearrangement links TRBV12-3 or TRBV12-4 to TRBJ1-1; 7 bases fit TRBD1. The ends lost 7 bases at V and 7 bases at J; junction bases unmatched: 9. CDR3 length: 13 residues. CDR3 in DNA: TGTGCCAGCACCGACGGGACAGCGCATGAAGCTTTCTTT. Amino acids: CASTDGTAHEAFF.

V is TRBV28 and J is TRBJ2-7; TRBD2 matches 8 bases. This CDR3 has 15 residues. J was trimmed by 1 base and V by 4 bases; bases with no gene match: 6. CDR1 is MDHEN, CDR2 SYDVKM, per germline. In DNA form, the CDR3 reads TGTGCCAGCAGTTATCCGGGACTAGGGTCCTACGAGCAGTACTTC. Translation: CASSYPGLGSYEQYF.

The chain carries TRBV13 and TRBJ2-3, with TRBD2 identical over 15 bases. From germline, CDR1 is PRHDT and CDR2 FYEKMQ (reference sequence). V lost 3 bases to trimming and J lost 0 bases; unmatched junction nucleotides: 4. This CDR3 has 18 amino acids. CDR3 nucleotides: TGTGCCAGCAGCTTGAGGACTAGCGGGGGGGGAAGCACAGATACGCAGTATTTT. Protein: CASSLRTSGGGSTDTQYF.

V is TRBV7-2 and J is TRBJ2-3, with a tentative D call TRBD1 (6 bases). The ends were cut back, 4 bases at V and 5 bases at J, with 16 bases in the middle. Germline CDR1 reads SGHTA; CDR2 reads FQGNSA. The CDR3 sequence is 15 residues long. The DNA for the CDR3 is TGTGCCAGCAGCTCCCTGGGGCAGGGGAGAGATACGCAGTATTTT. Protein product: CASSSLGQGRDTQYF.

The V call is TRBV15, the J call TRBJ1-1; weak D call: TRBD1 (5 bases). Between the trimmed V and J ends, which lost 0 bases and 6 bases, there was a span of 8 bases. The germline V gene has CDR1 LNHNV and CDR2 YYDKDF (reference sequence). CDR3 length equals 13 residues. This CDR3 reads CATSRERGAEAFF. The CDR3 nucleotides read TGTGCCACCAGCAGAGAAAGGGGTGCTGAAGCTTTCTTT.

This chain links TRBV7-9 with TRBJ1-4; the match to TRBD1 covers 8 bases. The CDR3 is made up of 19 amino acids. Unmatched junction bases numbered 10, after V lost 1 base and J lost 0 bases. Germline loops: CDR1 SEHNR, CDR2 FQNEAQ (reference sequence). In nucleotides, the CDR3 is TGTGCCAGCAGCTTAGGGATCGGGACAGGTGATGCAACTAATGAAAAACTGTTTTTT. Amino acid sequence: CASSLGIGTGDATNEKLFF. Full variable domain (rest looked up from reference TRBV7-9 and TRBJ1-4): DTGVSQNPRHKITKRGQNVTFRCDPISEHNRLYWYRQTLGQGPEFLTYFQNEAQLEKSRLLSDRFSAERPKGSFSTLEIQRTEQGDSAMYLCASSLGIGTGDATNEKLFFGSGTQLSVL.

The V and J genes are TRBV18 and TRBJ2-3; 9 bases fit TRBD1. This CDR3 comprises 15 residues. Germline V lookup: CDR1 KGHSH, CDR2 LQKENI. J gave up 1 base and V 3 bases, and 2 bases lay outside the gene matches. The chain's CDR3 is CASSPGQGGTDTQYF. The DNA for the CDR3 is TGTGCCAGCTCACCGGGACAGGGCGGCACAGATACGCAGTATTTT.

The DNA of the CDR3 is TGTGCCAGCAGCGTAGGGGCTAGCGGGAGTAGTGAGACCCAGTACTTC. Translating gives CASSVGASGSSETQYF. The rearrangement uses TRBV9 and TRBJ2-5; 10 bases fit TRBD2. With V trimmed by 0 bases and J by 5 bases, 7 bases remained unmatched. Germline values: CDR1 SGDLS, CDR2 YYNGEE. The CDR3 runs to 16 residues. Complete variable domain (other parts from reference TRBV9 and TRBJ2-5): DSGVTQTPKHLITATGQRVTLRCSPRSGDLSVYWYQQSLDQGLQFLIQYYNGEERAKGNILERFSAQQFPDLHSELNLSSLELGDSALYFCASSVGASGSSETQYFGPGTRLLVL.

V usage is TRBV2 and J usage is TRBJ1-3, with D possibly being TRBD1 (5 bases). The germline V gene encodes CDR1 SNHLY and CDR2 FYNNEI. The CDR3 has 13 amino acids. Deletions cut 3 bases from V and 4 bases from J, with 7 bases between. The CDR3 sequence is CASSDGGGNTIYF. CDR3 coding DNA: TGTGCCAGCAGTGACGGGGGGGGAAACACCATATATTTT.

V is TRBV7-2 and J is TRBJ2-3; 7 bases align to TRBD2. Per the germline V gene, CDR1 is SGHTA and CDR2 is FQGNSA. V gave up 5 bases and J gave up 0 bases; unmatched junction bases: 11. The length of the CDR3 is 17 residues. Written as DNA, the CDR3 is TGTGCCAGCAGCCCACAGGCAAGTAGCGGGAGCACAGATACGCAGTATTTT. Its translation is CASSPQASSGSTDTQYF.

This sequence joins TRBV5-1 and TRBJ2-7; 7 bases fit TRBD2. The CDR3 length is 15 residues. In germline, CDR1 is SGHRS, CDR2 YFSETQ. The V gene end was trimmed by 0 bases and the J gene end by 3 bases; junction bases not matched to a gene: 6. The CDR3 loop reads CASSLGAGVRYEQYF. CDR3 sequence (DNA): TGCGCCAGCAGCTTGGGGGCGGGAGTCCGCTACGAGCAGTACTTC.

This chain connects TRBV9 to TRBJ2-7, with 10 bases identical to TRBD2. The V gene's germline CDR1 is SGDLS and CDR2 YYNGEE. The CDR3 spans 17 residues. J gave up 1 base and V 4 bases, and 11 bases lay outside the gene matches. This CDR3 is CASSPRMGLANSYEQYF. CDR3 nucleotide sequence: TGTGCCAGCAGCCCCCGGATGGGACTAGCGAATTCCTACGAGCAGTACTTC.

The CDR3 region is CASSLGTGFNQPQHF. CDR3 in DNA: TGTGCCAGCAGCTTAGGGACAGGATTCAATCAGCCCCAGCATTTT. This chain joins TRBV7-2 and TRBJ1-5; 7 bases agree with TRBD1. The CDR3 runs to 15 residues. The germline V gene has CDR1 SGHTA and CDR2 FQGNSA. The V gene end was trimmed by 1 base and the J gene end by 3 bases; junction bases not matched to a gene: 3.

This clone showed up just once. The V gene is TRBV7-9, the J gene TRBJ2-7; 8 nucleotides match TRBD2. Trimming at V came to 6 bases and at J to 5 bases, leaving 15 bases not matched to a gene. CDR1 and CDR2 (germline): SEHNR, FQNEAQ (reference sequence). This CDR3 is built from 16 residues. CDR3 sequence reads: CASRDPGLGETDEQYF. For the CDR3, the DNA is TGTGCCAGCAGAGACCCGGGACTAGGGGAGACGGACGAGCAGTACTTC.

The chain employs TRBV7-2 and TRBJ1-5, with D tentatively TRBD1 (6 bases). This CDR3 is built from 14 residues. The germline V gene has CDR1 SGHTA and CDR2 FQGNSA. V gave up 5 bases and J gave up 2 bases, with 10 bases separating them. CDR3 sequence: CASSPRGGNQPQHF. CDR3 in DNA: TGTGCCAGCAGCCCCAGGGGAGGCAATCAGCCCCAGCATTTT.